This T cell receptor beta chain comes out of a study of T cell responses to AZD1222 COVID-19 vaccine. About the research overall: Second doses were pooled across both intervals (about 4 or about 12 weeks).

This clone was detected only once. The data were produced by immunoSEQ multiplex PCR, yet TCRdb's version contains in-frame clones alone and is incomplete. The profile shows about 130,000 clones, about 91% of them singletons. Specimen: peripheral blood, collected on day 0 of AZD1222 vaccination. The receptor comes from an adult in good health.

The CDR3 nucleotides are TGTGCCAGCAGCCTAAAGGTCCTAGACCCCCAGTTCTTC. Protein: CASSLKVLDPQFF. This chain links TRBV7-2 with TRBJ2-1; D ambiguous. Germline assignment: CDR1 SGHTA and CDR2 FQGNSA. Deletions cut 5 bases from V and 13 bases from J, with 18 bases between. This CDR3 contains 13 residues.